These 25 T cell receptor beta chains share one sample of origin, sequenced in a study of beta chain features in type 1 diabetes. Sequencing targeted expressed TCRB transcripts, as all isolated RNA had been reverse transcribed. TCRdb's copy holds only in-frame clones and misses some; the assay was immunoSEQ multiplex PCR. The data contain more than 300,000 clones, around 15% of them singletons. The specimen was naive CD4+ T cells from blood. Every receptor here comes from a woman aged 18-30 years in good health.

CDR3: CASSAQQGRGYTF. Written as DNA, the CDR3 is TGTGCCAGCAGCGCCCAACAGGGCCGAGGCTACACCTTC. The chain recombines TRBV9 with TRBJ1-2; possible D gene TRBD1, 6 bases. CDR3 length: 13 residues. Trimming removed 3 bases at V and 8 bases at J, with 14 bases between. The germline V gene encodes CDR1 SGDLS and CDR2 YYNGEE.

This clone was found a few times. The chain has TRBV19 and TRBJ2-1; 13 nucleotides align to TRBD2. V lost 7 bases and J lost 8; bases outside the gene matches: 11. CDR1 is LNHDA, CDR2 SQIVND, per germline (reference sequence). The CDR3 loop spans 16 amino acids. CDR3 in DNA: TGTGCCAGTAATAATCCCGGGACTAGCGGGAACCATGAGCAGTTCTTC. As protein: CASNNPGTSGNHEQFF.

V gene TRBV4-1 combines with J gene TRBJ1-1, with no clear D. Trimming pared 0 bases from V and 0 bases from J, leaving 8 bases between. In germline, CDR1 is MGHRA, CDR2 YSYEKL. CDR3 length: 15 amino acids. CDR3 bases: TGCGCCAGCAGCCAAGAAAGTAGCGTGAACACTGAAGCTTTCTTT. This sequence encodes CASSQESSVNTEAFF.

CDR3 nucleotide sequence: TGTGCCAGCAGCGTTTCGGGACAGGGGTACACCGGGGAGCTGTTTTTT. Its protein product is CASSVSGQGYTGELFF. V gene TRBV9 combines with J gene TRBJ2-2, with 10 positions matching TRBD1. The CDR3 consists of 16 residues. Germline-derived CDR1 and CDR2 are SGDLS and YYNGEE. The J segment lost 3 bases and the V segment lost 2 bases, leaving 4 bases of the junction unmatched.

CDR3 sequence: CASSVRTGSGEKLFF. Here the CDR3 DNA reads TGTGCCAGCAGCGTCCGGACAGGGTCGGGAGAAAAACTGTTTTTT. The gene calls are TRBV7-9 and TRBJ1-4, with 8 bases lining up with TRBD1. Trimming at V came to 5 bases and at J to 8 bases, leaving 10 bases not matched to a gene. CDR1 is SEHNR and CDR2 is FQNEAQ in the germline V gene (reference sequence). The CDR3 contains 15 residues.

The V gene is TRBV7-9, the J gene TRBJ2-3, with unresolved D. The V end lost 4 bases, the J end lost 5 bases, and 10 bases lay between the germline ends. The CDR3 extends over 13 amino acids. The germline V gene has CDR1 SEHNR and CDR2 FQNEAQ (reference sequence). CDR3 in amino acids: CASSYRVIDTQYF. CDR3 DNA sequence: TGTGCCAGCAGCTACCGAGTGATAGATACGCAGTATTTT.

The table lists this clone with a few counts. The V call is TRBV9, the J call TRBJ2-2; TRBD1 matches at 8 bases. Looked up from germline, CDR1 is SGDLS and CDR2 is YYNGEE. The ends lost 0 bases at V and 7 bases at J; junction bases unmatched: 11. CDR3 length: 17 amino acids. CDR3 DNA sequence: TGTGCCAGCAGCGTAGGGTCGAACAGGGGGAGAGGCGGGGAGCTGTTTTTT. This gives the protein CASSVGSNRGRGGELFF.

The chain couples TRBV5-6 to TRBJ1-1; no clear D. Germline CDR1 and CDR2: SGHDT and YYEEEE. V shed 2 bases and J shed 5 bases, with 7 bases lying between them. The CDR3 is 12 amino acids. The CDR3 region is CASSFNRTEAFF. The CDR3 nucleotides are TGTGCCAGCAGCTTCAACAGAACTGAAGCTTTCTTT.

The chain carries TRBV29-1 and TRBJ2-1, with 7 bases matching TRBD1. Germline V CDR1 and CDR2: SQVTM, ANQGSEA. V shed 7 bases and J 4 bases; nucleotides not matched to a gene: 4. The CDR3 loop spans 12 amino acids. The chain's CDR3 is CSAGQTYNEQFF. The CDR3 bases are TGCAGCGCGGGACAGACGTACAATGAGCAGTTCTTC.

In its sample, this clone was seen a few times. Other nucleotide sequences in the sample specify the same CDR3. The genes are TRBV29-1 and TRBJ2-1; D not resolved. This CDR3 is 12 amino acids long. Trimming pared 3 bases from V and 2 bases from J, leaving 5 bases between. Germline V CDR1 and CDR2: SQVTM, ANQGSEA. CDR3 sequence: CSVERTYNEQFF. The CDR3 region has the DNA TGCAGCGTTGAGAGGACCTACAATGAGCAGTTCTTC.

The DNA of the CDR3 is TGTGCCTGGAGTGCCTATCAGGGAGGAGGGACAGATACGCAGTATTTT. Protein: CAWSAYQGGGTDTQYF. The chain couples TRBV30 to TRBJ2-3, with D possibly matching TRBD2 (6 bases). V was shortened by 1 base and J by 3 bases, with 17 bases between the two germline ends. Germline loops: CDR1 GTSNPN, CDR2 SVGIG (reference sequence). This CDR3 contains 16 residues.

This clone has just a few counts. V gene TRBV5-4 combines with J gene TRBJ2-1, with D uncertain. V lost 2 bases and J lost 9, with 6 bases in between. In germline, CDR1 is SGHNT, CDR2 YYREEE (reference sequence). CDR3 length equals 11 residues. CDR3 sequence (DNA): TGTGCCAGCAGCTTTCACGGTGAGCAGTTCTTC. Protein product: CASSFHGEQFF.

The CDR3 region has the DNA TGTGCCAGCAGTGAATCACCGGGAGCTCATATTGAGCAGTTCTTC. Protein product: CASSESPGAHIEQFF. V is TRBV25-1 and J is TRBJ2-1, with D possibly being TRBD2 (6 bases). The V and J ends lost 1 base and 9 bases respectively, with 16 bases between them. Germline CDR1 and CDR2: MGHDK and SYGVNS. The length of the CDR3 is 15 residues.

The chain is built from TRBV7-2 and TRBJ1-3, with D maybe TRBD1 (5 bases). V gave up 0 bases and J gave up 4 bases, with 10 bases separating them. CDR3 length equals 15 residues. Germline V gene data show CDR1 as SGHTA and CDR2 as FQGNSA. The CDR3 DNA reads TGTGCCAGCAGCTTAGCCGGCAGGGTGGGAAACACCATATATTTT. Translation gives CASSLAGRVGNTIYF.

As DNA, the CDR3 is TGTGCCAGCTCATCGGGGGGCACCGGGGAGCTGTTTTTT. Translation gives CASSSGGTGELFF. This chain joins TRBV18 and TRBJ2-2; 7 bases match TRBD2. Trimming took 5 bases from V and 4 from J; bases not matched to a gene: 1. The CDR3 runs to 13 residues. Germline V gene lookup returns CDR1 KGHSH and CDR2 LQKENI.

The sample holds a few counts of this clone. This chain connects TRBV7-3 to TRBJ2-7; D is possibly TRBD1 (5 bases). CDR3 size: 16 residues. The germline V and J ends were trimmed by 5 bases and 5 bases, with 22 bases remaining between them. Germline assignment: CDR1 SGHTA and CDR2 FQGTGA. CDR3 bases: TGTGCCAGCAGCCCCCCCGGTTCAGAAAGGGGTAACGAGCAGTACTTC. Translation: CASSPPGSERGNEQYF. The full variable domain, its missing parts supplied by reference TRBV7-3 and TRBJ2-7, is GAGVSQTPSNKVTEKGKYVELRCDPISGHTALYWYRQSLGQGPEFLIYFQGTGAADDSGLPNDRFFAVRPEGSVSTLKIQRTERGDSAVYLCASSPPGSERGNEQYFGPGTRLTVT.

This clone turned up a few times. This chain joins TRBV13 and TRBJ2-6, with D perhaps matching TRBD1 (5 bases). Germline V gene sequence: CDR1 PRHDT, CDR2 FYEKMQ (reference sequence). The CDR3 loop spans 17 amino acids. V was pared by 0 bases and J by 0 bases, with 9 bases between. This CDR3 reads CASSLGIQASGANVLTF. The DNA of the CDR3 is TGTGCCAGCAGCTTAGGCATACAGGCCTCTGGGGCCAACGTCCTGACTTTC.

This clone was counted between two and nine times. The chain is built from TRBV7-9 and TRBJ2-2; D is unclear. V shed 5 bases and J shed 7 bases, with 14 bases lying between them. CDR3 size: 14 residues. From germline, CDR1 is SEHNR and CDR2 FQNEAQ (reference sequence). The CDR3 is CASSPPGVFGELFF. The DNA of the CDR3 is TGTGCCAGCAGCCCCCCGGGTGTATTCGGGGAGCTGTTTTTT. Complete variable domain (other parts from reference TRBV7-9 and TRBJ2-2): DTGVSQNPRHKITKRGQNVTFRCDPISEHNRLYWYRQTLGQGPEFLTYFQNEAQLEKSRLLSDRFSAERPKGSFSTLEIQRTEQGDSAMYLCASSPPGVFGELFFGEGSRLTVL.

The chain uses TRBV9 and TRBJ1-2, with D possibly matching TRBD1 (5 bases). The CDR3 extends over 16 amino acids. V was pared by 2 bases and J by 5 bases, with 19 bases between. Germline CDR1 reads SGDLS; CDR2 reads YYNGEE. In nucleotides, the CDR3 is TGTGCCAGCAGCGTGGCAGGGAGGTTATCTAGGTATGGCTACACCTTC. This translates into CASSVAGRLSRYGYTF. The whole variable domain, filled in from reference TRBV9 and TRBJ1-2, reads DSGVTQTPKHLITATGQRVTLRCSPRSGDLSVYWYQQSLDQGLQFLIQYYNGEERAKGNILERFSAQQFPDLHSELNLSSLELGDSALYFCASSVAGRLSRYGYTFGSGTRLTVV.

This clone occurred a few times. V and J are TRBV5-4 and TRBJ2-6; tentatively, D is TRBD1 (5 bases). The CDR3 sequence is 16 residues long. With 8 bases removed from V and 1 base from J, the gap between germline ends came to 16 bases. Per the germline V gene, CDR1 is SGHNT and CDR2 is YYREEE (reference sequence). The CDR3 here is CASPGRQSSGANVLTF. The CDR3 nucleotides read TGTGCCAGTCCGGGCCGACAGTCTTCTGGGGCCAACGTCCTGACTTTC.

The chain joins TRBV28 to TRBJ2-7; 8 nucleotides match TRBD2. The CDR3 loop spans 15 amino acids. Germline-derived CDR1 and CDR2 are MDHEN and SYDVKM. With 6 bases clipped from V and 9 bases from J, the junction kept 16 bases outside the gene matches. CDR3 nucleotides: TGTGCCAGCAGCTCCAATGGTAGCGGGGCCCTTTGGCAGTACTTC. Translation gives CASSSNGSGALWQYF.

The rearrangement uses TRBV9 and TRBJ2-3; 12 bases map to TRBD2. This CDR3 is built from 17 residues. The V gene end was trimmed by 0 bases and the J gene end by 2 bases; junction bases not matched to a gene: 4. Germline V lookup: CDR1 SGDLS, CDR2 YYNGEE. The CDR3: CASSVGGLAGLTDTQYF. DNA for the CDR3: TGTGCCAGCAGCGTAGGAGGACTAGCGGGGCTCACAGATACGCAGTATTTT.

This clone occurred a few times. The chain uses TRBV5-1 and TRBJ2-7; D may be TRBD2 (6 bases). CDR1 SGHRS and CDR2 YFSETQ come from the germline V gene. V was cut by 0 bases and J by 0 bases, with 10 bases left in between. CDR3 length equals 15 residues. The CDR3 DNA is TGCGCCAGCAGCTTGGTAGCGGTTAGCTCCTACGAGCAGTACTTC. Translated: CASSLVAVSSYEQYF.

This chain links TRBV28 with TRBJ2-7, with D perhaps TRBD2 (5 bases). The length of the CDR3 is 13 residues. Trimming shortened V by 6 bases and J by 11 bases, and 20 bases separated the two germline ends. CDR1 MDHEN and CDR2 SYDVKM come from the germline V gene. CDR3 sequence: CASRGTQPGMEYF. CDR3 sequence (DNA): TGTGCCAGCAGAGGAACCCAACCCGGGATGGAGTACTTC.

This CDR3 is CATSREGGLAAETQYF. The DNA for the CDR3 is TGTGCCACCAGCAGAGAGGGAGGGCTAGCGGCGGAGACCCAGTACTTC. The chain uses TRBV15 and TRBJ2-5; 7 bases fit TRBD2. Per the germline V gene, CDR1 is LNHNV and CDR2 is YYDKDF (reference sequence). The junction had 9 bases not matched to a gene; V was cut back by 0 bases and J by 5 bases. The CDR3 covers 16 residues. Looking up the rest from reference TRBV15 and TRBJ2-5 gives the full variable domain: DAMVIQNPRYQVTQFGKPVTLSCSQTLNHNVMYWYQQKSSQAPKLLFHYYDKDFNNEADTPDNFQSRRPNTSFCFLDIRSPGLGDTAMYLCATSREGGLAAETQYFGPGTRLLVL.